This T cell receptor (beta chain) appears in the sequencing data of a study of cytomegalovirus exposure and HLA in healthy donors. Study outcomes and limitations: Researchers reported in a later analysis that a missense DCLRE1C variant was tied to TCR beta V- and J-gene trimming. Later, an analysis showed that TCR beta chains associated with HLA were more clonally expanded than others that were equally common. A reported reduction in N-insertions relative to the roughly 710-donor mean was seen in an Asian-associated ancestry cluster in a later analysis.

Donors likely had unrecorded immune exposures despite being nominally healthy when sampled. About this clone: What it binds is unknown.

60 Vbeta and 13 Jbeta primers were used in PCR. Assay used: immunoSEQ multiplex PCR; TCRdb lists only in-frame clones, some missing. Counted here are approximately 120,000 clones, around 77% occurring once; the ten biggest clones make up more than 0.95%. This CDR3 has 15 amino acids. Per germline, CDR1 MRHNA and CDR2 SNTAGT. Trimming removed 6 bases from V and 1 base from J; junction bases left unmatched: 4. This chain joins TRBV6-4 and TRBJ2-2; 8 bases line up with TRBD1. The sample was PBMCs. The TCR originated in a man aged 50-60 years in good health and CMV-seronegative. The CDR3: CASSAGQGNTGELFF. The DNA of the CDR3 is TGTGCCAGCAGCGCCGGACAGGGGAACACCGGGGAGCTGTTTTTT.